The 9 T cell receptor beta chains in this list originate from one sample, sequenced in a study of blood T cells in healthy people across ages. Through a sample-barcoded 5' primer and a J-beta primer mix, a second PCR was run for roughly 6 to 12 cycles. MiXCR, run by TCRdb on the 5' RACE reads, gives a single entry per CDR3 protein. The sample has 1.5 million to 2 million distinct CDR3 sequences, about 35% seen once. Sequences were obtained from blood. The source of these receptors is a woman aged 25 to 39 in good health.

This clonotype showed up just a few times. This chain uses TRBV24-1 with TRBJ2-1; TRBD2 agrees at 11 bases. Germline V gene lookup returns CDR1 KGHDR and CDR2 SFDVKD. Germline trimming cut 7 bases from V and 8 bases from J; bases unmatched to any gene: 9. The CDR3 extends over 15 amino acids. The CDR3 loop is CATSAGLAGVHEQFF. The DNA for the CDR3 is TGTGCCACCAGCGCCGGACTAGCGGGTGTCCATGAGCAGTTCTTC.

V gene TRBV28 combines with J gene TRBJ1-2, with D possibly being TRBD1 (6 bases). In germline, CDR1 is MDHEN, CDR2 SYDVKM. The germline V and J ends were trimmed by 6 bases and 3 bases, with 14 bases remaining between them. The CDR3 length is 14 residues. CDR3 bases: TGTGCCAGCAGCCCGACAGGTTTAGACTATGGCTACACCTTC. Its translation: CASSPTGLDYGYTF.

There are a few counts of this clonotype. This chain links TRBV28 with TRBJ2-7; D is unclear. The V end was cut by 8 bases, the J end by 0 bases, with 23 bases between. This CDR3 region has 17 residues. Looked up from germline, CDR1 is MDHEN and CDR2 is SYDVKM. In DNA form, the CDR3 reads TGTGCCAGCGAAGGGCCGCACCAGTCAGCTTACTCCTACGAGCAGTACTTC. Residues: CASEGPHQSAYSYEQYF.

A few counts support this clonotype. This chain connects TRBV6-5 to TRBJ2-7; D gene uncertain. This CDR3 has 16 amino acids. The germline gives CDR1 MNHEY, CDR2 SVGAGI. Trimming left V 0 bases short and J 0 bases short, with 12 bases between. The CDR3 is CASSYSRLTISYEQYF. The CDR3 nucleotides read TGTGCCAGCAGTTACTCGAGGTTGACGATCTCCTACGAGCAGTACTTC.

The chain has TRBV7-9 and TRBJ2-7; D might be TRBD1 or TRBD2, each matching 5 bases. With 3 bases removed from V and 3 bases from J, the gap between germline ends came to 12 bases. This CDR3 is 14 amino acids long. The germline CDR1 and CDR2 sequences are SEHNR and FQNEAQ (reference sequence). As DNA, the CDR3 is TGTGCCAGCAGCTTTGGGGGAGAAGGCTACGAGCAGTACTTC. Translating gives CASSFGGEGYEQYF.

This clonotype occurred many times. The gene calls are TRBV20-1 and TRBJ2-1, with TRBD2 matching 12 bases. V shed 6 bases and J 3 bases; nucleotides not matched to a gene: 9. The CDR3 totals 16 residues. Germline V gene sequence: CDR1 DFQATT, CDR2 SNEGSKA (reference sequence). The CDR3: CSARSQTSGSYNEQFF. CDR3 bases: TGCAGTGCCCGTAGCCAGACTAGCGGGAGCTACAATGAGCAGTTCTTC.

The J gene is TRBJ2-3, the V gene TRBV4-1; 8 bases match TRBD2. With 0 bases clipped from V and 2 bases from J, the junction kept 10 bases outside the gene matches. The CDR3 spans 18 residues. Germline V gene data show CDR1 as MGHRA and CDR2 as YSYEKL. CDR3 residues: CASSQDLRTSRHTDTQYF. DNA for the CDR3: TGCGCCAGCAGCCAAGATCTGAGGACTAGCAGGCACACAGATACGCAGTATTTT.

The V call is TRBV20-1, the J call TRBJ1-2, with D unclear. The CDR3 is 16 residues long. V lost 1 base, J lost 5 bases, and 20 bases lay in between. Germline CDR1 and CDR2: DFQATT and SNEGSKA (reference sequence). The CDR3 spells CSARVPWLTADYGYTF. The CDR3 region has the DNA TGCAGTGCTAGAGTTCCATGGCTTACAGCCGATTATGGCTACACCTTC.

In nucleotides, the CDR3 is TGTGCCAGCAGCGTATTGGTCAGGGACCTTTCTCCCCGGGACGAGCAGTACTTC. Residues: CASSVLVRDLSPRDEQYF. V usage is TRBV9 and J usage is TRBJ2-7, with D perhaps assigned TRBD1 or TRBD2 (5 bases each). This CDR3 comprises 18 residues. Per the germline V gene, CDR1 is SGDLS and CDR2 is YYNGEE. With 1 base removed from V and 5 bases from J, the gap between germline ends came to 25 bases.